Described below is a single T cell receptor beta chain sequence and its context. Its antigen is currently not known. Base qualities are not recorded, but no much larger clone differs from it by a single base. To prepare the library, the immunoSEQ multiplex PCR assay was applied. For the multiplex PCR, a mixture combining 60 forward primers for TCR Vbeta segments and 13 reverse primers for TCR Jbeta segments was used. The CDR3 region of rearranged TCR beta genes was amplified from genomic DNA with a multiplex PCR assay. Amplified TCR beta libraries were sequenced as 87-base-pair reads on the Illumina HiSeq System. The authors processed their data as follows. In a later analysis, tens of millions of unique TCR beta chains were counted across the roughly 610 repertoires, and roughly 10 million of these chains were shared by at least two donors. To remove PCR and sequencing errors, raw reads were error-corrected and collapsed into unique sequences using a nearest-neighbor algorithm that merged closely related sequences. Alignment of CDR3 sequences to IMGT reference sequences was used to assign V, D and J gene segments. For a sequence to be retained, at least a six-nucleotide match to both a V gene segment and a J gene segment was required. A rearrangement counted as productive if the CDR3 had no stop codons and remained in frame with V and J, and every other rearrangement counted as non-productive. Following IMGT convention, CDR3 was defined as the stretch from the second conserved V-encoded cysteine to the conserved J-encoded phenylalanine. The earlier analysis of approximately 500 of the donors excluded sequences that lacked an unambiguous match to a single V gene segment. An earlier analysis of roughly 590 of the donors called V segments functional above 56.7% productive rearrangements and segregating when the between-donor standard deviation exceeded 5%. To diagnose cytomegalovirus status from the catalog of TCR beta chain sequences, a statistical classification framework was built. In a later analysis, V and J genes were assigned by comparing TCR nucleotide sequences against IMGT/GENE-DB human TR gene sequences. In a later analysis, CDR3 sequences and most-parsimonious VDJ recombination scenarios were assigned using the TCRdist pipeline. In a later analysis, every TCR beta chain was defined by the combination of its CDR3 amino acid sequence and its V-gene family, and reads without a unique V-gene family were dropped. In a later analysis, fewer than 650 highly shared, low-generation-probability nucleotide sequences were removed to address suspected cross-contamination and a sequencing artifact. For each public chain, a later analysis derived a clonal expansion index from normalized ranks of inferred template counts within each repertoire. A later analysis computed generation probabilities with a VDJ recombination model fitted to out-of-frame rearrangements, and checked the results against IGoR. In a later analysis, TCR-TCR, TCR-HLA and TCR-CMV co-occurrence was scored with hypergeometric tests, and a repertoire-size bias correction was applied to TCR pairs. False discovery rates were estimated in a later analysis by permuting HLA or CMV assignments 20 times. In a later analysis, co-occurring TCRs were grouped using DBSCAN, with TCRdist sequence similarity added in when clustering inside HLA-allele-positive subsets. Repertoires with fewer than 30,000 or more than 120,000 public chains were left out of co-occurrence clustering, as were a few repertoires with anomalous nucleotide sharing. In its TCRdb copy, this immuneACCESS table keeps in-frame sequences only and misses some clones. Where compared with another copy, unresolved V genes explain less than half of these, and the others have no known cause. That table gives V, J and clone size, and the DNA gave D and trimming. Within this sample are 90,000 or so clones, with approximately 80% of them counted one time only. The ten top clones hold more than 3% of the sample.

V and J lose 0 bases and 5 bases, and a span of 19 bases separates them. CDR1 and CDR2 (GTSNPN, SVGIG) derive from the germline V gene (reference sequence). Reading from cysteine to phenylalanine, the CDR3 counts 16 amino acids. Kept here is only the CDR3 DNA, which spans 48 bases and is read in frame from base 1. This sample was taken from a study of cytomegalovirus exposure and HLA in healthy donors (dated by TCRdb to the late 2010s). A note on the overall study: According to an earlier analysis of 550 to 700 of the donors, about 180 million T cells yielded roughly 110 million unique TCR beta sequences and more than 250 Gb of sequence data. Approximately 300 gigabases of sequencing data and around 80 million unique TCR sequences made up an early release that covered approximately 700 HLA-typed donors. Among the 398 genotyped donors, more than 70% belonged to the genetic ancestry cluster associated with self-reported Caucasian donors. The aim of the study was to test whether cataloging public T cell receptors could identify signatures of past pathogen exposure. The study used immunosequencing to profile the T cell repertoires of approximately 650 subjects and linked those repertoires to cytomegalovirus serostatus. A separate validation cohort of about 110 different subjects was used in addition to the roughly 700-subject first cohort. The study combined high-throughput TCR immunosequencing, statistical association of individual TCRs with disease status, and machine learning to predict cytomegalovirus infection status. In a later analysis, previously published TCR beta repertoires from about 640 donors were re-analyzed and high-resolution HLA genotyping was added so that TCR occurrence patterns could be studied. Rather than using new phenotypic data, the later analysis identified candidate immune exposures from TCR beta sequences and from how often those sequences occurred across donors. An earlier analysis of nearly 600 of the donors applied high-throughput TCR beta sequencing to assess whether each TCR beta V gene segment acted as functional or pseudogenic. Donor age, sex, ethnicity and CMV serostatus were compiled alongside the repertoire data. In a later genetic analysis, genome-wide SNP genotypes for 398 of the 666 donors were used, and that subset was treated as a discovery cohort. All discovery cohort repertoires had been generated using a single sequencing platform. HLA typing included class I and class II loci at four-digit resolution. Typing coverage varied by locus: roughly 629-630 donors for A, B, C, DRB1 and DQB1; roughly 560 for DQA1; nearly 610 for DPA1; approximately 490 for DPB1. Because of strong linkage in the cohort, roughly five DR-DQ haplotypes were treated as single units for association and clustering. Across around 400 genotyped donors of the cohort, an average of roughly 250,000 unique TCR beta nucleotide sequences per donor were sequenced, and 15% to 20% of those sequences were non-productive. Broad study findings and their caveats: A total of fewer than 200 TCR beta chains were listed by the study as associated with cytomegalovirus. It was suggested by the authors that the approach could potentially be generalized to other disease states and immunological phenotypes. A later analysis found that TCR association rates varied across HLA loci, with DRB1 alleles showing the most associated TCRs and HLA-C alleles the fewest. In vitro tests confirmed that a few of the cytomegalovirus-associated TCR beta chains recognize cytomegalovirus antigens. Some IMGT-functional V segments, including TRBV6-2 and TRBV6-3, could not be told apart with the 87-base-pair reads, so those segments were excluded. Correlated functional status among segregating V segments might be attributable to linkage disequilibrium, but an unknown experimental factor could not be ruled out. A later genetic analysis associated a missense DCLRE1C variant with V-gene and J-gene trimming of TCR beta chains, and an independent cohort replicated the association. In a later analysis, most CMV-associated TCR beta chains were found to appear HLA-restricted, with HLA associations seemingly driven largely by CMV exposure. While some public TCRs were present in many individuals, most TCR sequences turned up only very rarely across donors. Cytomegalovirus status was reported to be diagnosed by the classifier with high specificity and sensitivity in both the original and validation cohorts. In an earlier analysis of 587 of the donors, most TCR beta V segments were observed in productive rearrangements about 90% or about 30% of the time, broadly matching IMGT annotations. The presence/absence analyses assumed that sequencing depth was roughly uniform across donors, and that assumption may not be true. Because some donors lacked HLA typing at each locus, the association tests relied only on the typed subset. A further reported finding was that TCR beta sequences accurately predicted the HLA-A and HLA-B alleles for most subjects in the first cohort. In a later analysis, HLA-associated TCR beta chains were found to be more clonally expanded and to have lower generation probabilities than equally common non-associated chains. According to a later genetic analysis, donors in an Asian-associated ancestry cluster had fewer N-insertions in productive TCRs than the approximately 710-donor mean. At a false discovery rate of 0.05, a later analysis linked 15,000 to 20,000 TCR beta sequences to specific HLA alleles. In a later analysis, several top co-occurrence clusters were reported to appear linked to parvovirus B19, influenza, CMV and Epstein-Barr virus. Because counts were too low, 15 or so rarely observed V segments, including chromosome 9 orphons, were excluded from the earlier analysis of fewer than 650 of the donors. The cohort was sequenced for TCR beta chains only, and without alpha or paired-chain data the features that could be detected were limited. When HLA alleles, especially DR and DQ, strongly co-occurred, attributing TCR associations to individual alleles was difficult. The sequencing pipeline was judged likely to have produced a cluster of highly shared sequence variants as a technical artifact. The only immune exposure information available for the cohort was CMV serostatus.

The cohort consisted of 600 to 700 healthy bone marrow donors. At the time of sampling, all cohort members were nominally healthy, though unrecorded immune exposures were likely present. The donor was CMV seropositive and was included in the group of approximately 310 seropositive cohort members. A peripheral blood sample was provided by each donor, and peripheral blood mononuclear cells were used for TCR beta sequencing. Genomic DNA extraction from the blood cell samples was performed with the Qiagen DNeasy Blood Extraction Kit. The receptor was isolated from a man between 25 and 39 years old in good health and CMV-seropositive. The sequenced material came from PBMCs. The receptor chain draws on TRBV30 and TRBJ2-5; TRBD1 might be the D gene, on 6 matching bases. The CDR3 protein is CAWSVRAGAAGETQYF. The sequence in DNA is TGTGCCTGGAGTGTAAGGGCAGGGGCGGCAGGGGAGACCCAGTACTTC.